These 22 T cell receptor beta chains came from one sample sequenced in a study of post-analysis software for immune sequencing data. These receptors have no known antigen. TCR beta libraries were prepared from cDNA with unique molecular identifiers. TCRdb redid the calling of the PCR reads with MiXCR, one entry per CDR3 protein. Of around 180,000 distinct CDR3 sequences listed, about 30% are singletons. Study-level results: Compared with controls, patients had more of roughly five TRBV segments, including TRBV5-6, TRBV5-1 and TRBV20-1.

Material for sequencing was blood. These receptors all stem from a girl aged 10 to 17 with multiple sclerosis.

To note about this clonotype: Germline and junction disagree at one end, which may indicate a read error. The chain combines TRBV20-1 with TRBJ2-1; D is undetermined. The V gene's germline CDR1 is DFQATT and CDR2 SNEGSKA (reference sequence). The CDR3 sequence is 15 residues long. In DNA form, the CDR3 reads TGCAGTGTTAGAGAGCCTCTCCAGGAGACGAATGAGCAGTTCTTC. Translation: CSVREPLQETNEQFF.

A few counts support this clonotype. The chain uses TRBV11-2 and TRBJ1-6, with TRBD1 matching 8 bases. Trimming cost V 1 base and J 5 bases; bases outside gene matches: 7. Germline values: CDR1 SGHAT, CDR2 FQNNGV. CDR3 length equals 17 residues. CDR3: CASSLGDRGRNNSPLHF. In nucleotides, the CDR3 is TGTGCCAGCAGCTTAGGCGACAGGGGTCGCAATAATTCACCCCTCCACTTT.

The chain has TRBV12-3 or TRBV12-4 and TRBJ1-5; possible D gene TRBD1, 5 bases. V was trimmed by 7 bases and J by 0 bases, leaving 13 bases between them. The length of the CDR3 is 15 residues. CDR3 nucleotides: TGTGCCAGCAAGGTGGGGGGTTATAGCAATCAGCCCCAGCATTTT. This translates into CASKVGGYSNQPQHF.

CDR3 DNA: TGTGCCAGCAGTTACCACCCTTGGACAGAGATTTCTGGAAACACCATATATTTT. Its translation is CASSYHPWTEISGNTIYF. The chain combines TRBV6-5 with TRBJ1-3, with D possibly TRBD1 on 6 matching bases. Germline-derived CDR1 and CDR2 are MNHEY and SVGAGI. CDR3 length: 18 amino acids. Trimming removed 2 bases at V and 1 base at J, with 18 bases between.

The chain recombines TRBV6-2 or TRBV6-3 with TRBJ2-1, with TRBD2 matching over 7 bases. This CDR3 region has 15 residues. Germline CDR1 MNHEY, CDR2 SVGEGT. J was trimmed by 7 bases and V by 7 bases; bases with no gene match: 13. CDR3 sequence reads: CASTPASGILNEQFF. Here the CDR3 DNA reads TGTGCCAGCACTCCGGCCAGCGGGATTTTAAATGAGCAGTTCTTC.

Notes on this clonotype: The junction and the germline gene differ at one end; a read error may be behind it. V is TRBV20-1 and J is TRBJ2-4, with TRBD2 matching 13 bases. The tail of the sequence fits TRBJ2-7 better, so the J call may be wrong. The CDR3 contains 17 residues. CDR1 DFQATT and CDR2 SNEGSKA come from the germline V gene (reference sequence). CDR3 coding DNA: TGCAGTGCGAGTCCACTAGCGGGAGGGCCTCGCTCCTGCGAGCAGTACTTC. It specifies CSASPLAGGPRSCEQYF.

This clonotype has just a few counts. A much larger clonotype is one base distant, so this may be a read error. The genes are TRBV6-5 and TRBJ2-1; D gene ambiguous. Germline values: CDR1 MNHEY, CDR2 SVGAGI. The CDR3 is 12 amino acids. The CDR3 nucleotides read TGTGCCGCAAGGAGCTCCTGCAATGAGCAGTTCTTC. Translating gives CAARSSCNEQFF.

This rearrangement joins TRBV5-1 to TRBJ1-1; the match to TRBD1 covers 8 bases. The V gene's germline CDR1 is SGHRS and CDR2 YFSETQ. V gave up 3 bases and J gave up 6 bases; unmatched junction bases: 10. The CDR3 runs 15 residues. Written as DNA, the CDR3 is TGCGCCAGCAGCTCCCTCGGACAGGGAGTCGCTGAAGCTTTCTTT. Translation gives CASSSLGQGVAEAFF.

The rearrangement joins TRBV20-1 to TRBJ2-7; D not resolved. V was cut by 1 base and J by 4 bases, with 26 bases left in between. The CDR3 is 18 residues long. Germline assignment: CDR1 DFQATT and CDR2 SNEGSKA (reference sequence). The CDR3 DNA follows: TGCAGTGCTAGAGCTATTCCGGACCGCATACTTCACCCGTACGAGCAGTACTTC. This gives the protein CSARAIPDRILHPYEQYF.

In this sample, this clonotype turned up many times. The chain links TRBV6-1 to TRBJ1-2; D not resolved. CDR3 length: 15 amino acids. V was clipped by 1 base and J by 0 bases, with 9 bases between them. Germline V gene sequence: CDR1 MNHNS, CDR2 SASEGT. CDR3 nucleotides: TGTGCCAGCAGTGAAGTCGGAGGAACTAACTATGGCTACACCTTC. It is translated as CASSEVGGTNYGYTF.

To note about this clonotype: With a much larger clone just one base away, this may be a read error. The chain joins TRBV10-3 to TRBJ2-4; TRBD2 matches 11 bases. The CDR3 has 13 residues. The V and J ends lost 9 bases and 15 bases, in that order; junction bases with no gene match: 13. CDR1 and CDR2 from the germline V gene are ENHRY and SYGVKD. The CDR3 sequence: CAITSGRSNERYF. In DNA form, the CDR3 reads TGTGCCATAACTAGCGGGAGATCGAATGAGCGGTACTTC.

CDR3 coding DNA: TGCAGTGCTAGAGAAACCGGGACACCGGCCTACGAGCAGTACTTC. Translating it yields CSARETGTPAYEQYF. This rearrangement joins TRBV20-1 to TRBJ2-7, with a weak D call TRBD1 (6 bases). V lost 0 bases, J lost 2 bases, and 14 bases lay in between. CDR1 is DFQATT, CDR2 SNEGSKA, per germline (reference sequence). The CDR3 is made up of 15 amino acids.

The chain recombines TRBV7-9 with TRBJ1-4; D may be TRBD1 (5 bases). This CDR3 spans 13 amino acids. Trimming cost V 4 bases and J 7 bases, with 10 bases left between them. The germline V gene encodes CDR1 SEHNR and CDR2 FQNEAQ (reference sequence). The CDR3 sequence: CASSSGTFEKLFF. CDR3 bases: TGTGCCAGCAGCTCCGGGACGTTTGAAAAACTGTTTTTT.

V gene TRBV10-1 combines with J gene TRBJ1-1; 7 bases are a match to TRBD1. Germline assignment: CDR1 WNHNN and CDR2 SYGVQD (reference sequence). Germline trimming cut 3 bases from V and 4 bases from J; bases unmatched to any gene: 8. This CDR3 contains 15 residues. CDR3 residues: CASSDLSGGLTEAFF. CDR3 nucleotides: TGCGCCAGCAGTGACCTATCAGGGGGACTCACTGAAGCTTTCTTT.

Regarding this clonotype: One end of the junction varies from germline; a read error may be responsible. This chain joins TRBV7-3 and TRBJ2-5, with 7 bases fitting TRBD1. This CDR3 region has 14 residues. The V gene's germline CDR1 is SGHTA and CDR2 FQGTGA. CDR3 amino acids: CAGSRDSGQETQYF. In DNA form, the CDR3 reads TGTGCCGGCAGTCGGGACAGCGGACAAGAGACCCAGTACTTC.

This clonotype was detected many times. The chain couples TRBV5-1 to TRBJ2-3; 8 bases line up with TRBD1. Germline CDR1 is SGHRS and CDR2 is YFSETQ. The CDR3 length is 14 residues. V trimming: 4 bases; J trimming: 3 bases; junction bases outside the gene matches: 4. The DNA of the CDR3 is TGCGCCAGCAGCCGGGACAGGAGTACAGATACGCAGTATTTT. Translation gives CASSRDRSTDTQYF. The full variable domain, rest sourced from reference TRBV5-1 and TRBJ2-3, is KAGVTQTPRYLIKTRGQQVTLSCSPISGHRSVSWYQQTPGQGLQFLFEYFSETQRNKGNFPGRFSGRQFSNSRSEMNVSTLELGDSALYLCASSRDRSTDTQYFGPGTRLTVL.

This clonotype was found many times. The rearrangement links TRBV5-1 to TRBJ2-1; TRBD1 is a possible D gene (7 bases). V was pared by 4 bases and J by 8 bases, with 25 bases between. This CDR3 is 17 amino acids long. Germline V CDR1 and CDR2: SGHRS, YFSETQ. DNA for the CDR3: TGCGCCAGCAGCACGACAGGGTCAGGAGGGTCGAGAGATGAGCAGTTCTTC. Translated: CASSTTGSGGSRDEQFF.

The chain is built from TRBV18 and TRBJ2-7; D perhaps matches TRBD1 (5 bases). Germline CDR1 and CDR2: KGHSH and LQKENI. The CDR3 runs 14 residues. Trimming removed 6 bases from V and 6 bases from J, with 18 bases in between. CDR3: CASSRARAGSEQYF. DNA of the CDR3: TGTGCCAGCTCCCGCGCCAGGGCAGGGTCCGAGCAGTACTTC. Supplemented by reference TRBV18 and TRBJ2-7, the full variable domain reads NAGVMQNPRHLVRRRGQEARLRCSPMKGHSHVYWYRQLPEEGLKFMVYLQKENIIDESGMPKERFSAEFPKEGPSILRIQQVVRGDSAAYFCASSRARAGSEQYFGPGTRLTVT.

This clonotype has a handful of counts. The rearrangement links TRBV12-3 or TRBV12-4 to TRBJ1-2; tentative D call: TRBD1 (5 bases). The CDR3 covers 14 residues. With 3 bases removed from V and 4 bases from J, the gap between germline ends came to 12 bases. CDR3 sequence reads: CASSLSAGFYGYTF. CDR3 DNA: TGTGCCAGCAGTTTGTCGGCAGGGTTCTATGGCTACACCTTC.

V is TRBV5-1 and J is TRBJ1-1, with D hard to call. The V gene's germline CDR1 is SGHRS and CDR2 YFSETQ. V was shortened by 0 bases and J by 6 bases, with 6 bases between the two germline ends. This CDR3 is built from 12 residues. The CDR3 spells CASSLDGAEAFF. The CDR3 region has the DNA TGCGCCAGCAGCTTGGATGGCGCTGAAGCTTTCTTT.

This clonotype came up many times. The CDR3 DNA sequence: TGCAGCGGCCTGGGGGGGGAAGAGCAGTACTTC. Translated, it gives CSGLGGEEQYF. This rearrangement joins TRBV29-1 to TRBJ2-7; 7 bases fit TRBD2. The V gene end was trimmed by 7 bases and the J gene end by 7 bases; junction bases not matched to a gene: 7. The CDR3 loop spans 11 amino acids. Germline V gives CDR1 SQVTM, CDR2 ANQGSEA.

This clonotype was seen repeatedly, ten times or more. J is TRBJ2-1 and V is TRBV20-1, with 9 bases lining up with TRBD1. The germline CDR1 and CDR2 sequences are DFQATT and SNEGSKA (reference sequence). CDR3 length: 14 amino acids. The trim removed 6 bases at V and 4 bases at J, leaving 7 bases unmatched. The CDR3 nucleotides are TGCAGTGCGGGACCGGGACAGGGATACAATGAGCAGTTCTTC. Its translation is CSAGPGQGYNEQFF.